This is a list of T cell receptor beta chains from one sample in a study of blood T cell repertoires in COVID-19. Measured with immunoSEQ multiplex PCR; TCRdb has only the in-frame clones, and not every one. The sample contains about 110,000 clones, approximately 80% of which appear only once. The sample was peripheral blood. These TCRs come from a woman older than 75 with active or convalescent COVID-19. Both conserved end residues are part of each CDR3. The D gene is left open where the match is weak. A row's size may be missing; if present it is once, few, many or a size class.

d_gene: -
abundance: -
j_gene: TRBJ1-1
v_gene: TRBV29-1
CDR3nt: TGCAGCGTTCAGGGGCGGGGGACTGAAGCTTTCTTT
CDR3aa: CSVQGRGTEAFF

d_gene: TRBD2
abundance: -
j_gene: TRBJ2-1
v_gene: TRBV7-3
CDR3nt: TGTGCCAGCAGCTTATTGGCGGGAGGGCCTTATAATGAGCAGTTCTTC
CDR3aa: CASSLLAGGPYNEQFF

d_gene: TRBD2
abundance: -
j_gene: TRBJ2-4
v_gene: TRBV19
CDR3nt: TGTGCCAGTAGTATAAGACTAGCGGGAAACATTCAGTACTTC
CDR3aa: CASSIRLAGNIQYF

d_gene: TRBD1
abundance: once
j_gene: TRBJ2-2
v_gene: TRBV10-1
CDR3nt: TGCGCCACGGCGACAGGGTTGAACACCGGGGAGCTGTTTTTT
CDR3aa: CATATGLNTGELFF

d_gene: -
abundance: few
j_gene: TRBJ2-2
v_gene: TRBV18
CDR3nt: TGTGCCAGCTCACCACCGGGGGGACTGGCCGGGGAGCTGTTTTTT
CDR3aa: CASSPPGGLAGELFF

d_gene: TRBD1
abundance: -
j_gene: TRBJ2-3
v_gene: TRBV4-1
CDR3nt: TGCGCCAGCAGCCAATGGGACAGGCCAACAGATACGCAGTATTTT
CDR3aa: CASSQWDRPTDTQYF

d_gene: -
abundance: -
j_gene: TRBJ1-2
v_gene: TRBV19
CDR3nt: TGTGCCAGTAGTATAGAGGCCAGTAACTATGGCTACACCTTC
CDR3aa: CASSIEASNYGYTF

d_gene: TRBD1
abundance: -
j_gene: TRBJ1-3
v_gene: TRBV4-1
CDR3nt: TGCGCCAGCAGCCCGTTCGAACAGGGGGCTAGGACCATATATTTT
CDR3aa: CASSPFEQGARTIYF

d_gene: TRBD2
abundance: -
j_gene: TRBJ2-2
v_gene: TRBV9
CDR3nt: TGTGCCAGCAGCTCGGGACTAGCGGGAGGGGCGGGCACCGGGGAGCTGTTTTTT
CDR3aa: CASSSGLAGGAGTGELFF

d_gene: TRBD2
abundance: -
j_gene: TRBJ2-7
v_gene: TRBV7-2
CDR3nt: TGTGCCAGCAGCACCCGGACTAGCGACGAGCAGTACTTC
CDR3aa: CASSTRTSDEQYF

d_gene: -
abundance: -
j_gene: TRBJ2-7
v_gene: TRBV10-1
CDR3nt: TGCGCCAGCAGGGGACCGGGACACTTATGTGGGAGCGAGCAGTACTTC
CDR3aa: CASRGPGHLCGSEQYF

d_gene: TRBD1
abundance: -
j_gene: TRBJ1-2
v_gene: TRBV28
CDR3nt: TGTGCCAGCAGTTTGGGGACAGACTATGGCTACACCTTC
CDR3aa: CASSLGTDYGYTF

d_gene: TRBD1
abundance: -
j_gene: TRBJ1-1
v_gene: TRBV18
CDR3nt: TGTGCCAGCTCACCACCGGTGGGACAGGGGGCGGTTGACACTGAAGCTTTCTTT
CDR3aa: CASSPPVGQGAVDTEAFF

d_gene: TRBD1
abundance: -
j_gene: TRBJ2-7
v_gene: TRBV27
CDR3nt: TGTGCCAGCAGTTTTTCGCGGGACAGGGGTACCTACGAGCAGTACTTC
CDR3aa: CASSFSRDRGTYEQYF

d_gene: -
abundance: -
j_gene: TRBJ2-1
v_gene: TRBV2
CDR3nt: TGTGCCAGCAGGCCCCCCCCCGCAGGGTCCTACAATGAGCAGTTCTTC
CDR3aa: CASRPPPAGSYNEQFF

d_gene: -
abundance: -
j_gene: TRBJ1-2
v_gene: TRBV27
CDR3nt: TGTGCCAGCAGCCGAACAGGTCTCTCTAACTATGGCTACACCTTC
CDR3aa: CASSRTGLSNYGYTF

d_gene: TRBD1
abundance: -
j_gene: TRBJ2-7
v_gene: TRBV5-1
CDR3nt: TGCGCCAGCAGCTGGGACAGGGGGTACGAGCAGTACTTC
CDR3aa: CASSWDRGYEQYF

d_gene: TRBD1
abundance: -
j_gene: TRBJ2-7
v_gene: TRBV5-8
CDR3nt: TGTGCCAGCAGCCCCCCGGGACAGGTACTCGGCGAGCAGTACTTC
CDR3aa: CASSPPGQVLGEQYF

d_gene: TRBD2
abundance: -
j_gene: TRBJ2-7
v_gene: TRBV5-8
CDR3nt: TGTGCCAGCAGCCCTTCCGAGGGGCGGGGGGCCAAAACCTACGAGCAGTACTTC
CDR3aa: CASSPSEGRGAKTYEQYF

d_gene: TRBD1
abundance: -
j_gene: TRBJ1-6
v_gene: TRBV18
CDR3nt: TGTGCCAGCTCACTGGACAGGGAAGGGCCCCTCCACTTT
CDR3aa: CASSLDREGPLHF

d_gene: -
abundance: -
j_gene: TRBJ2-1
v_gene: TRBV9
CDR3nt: TGTGCCAGCAGCGTAGTCGGCCAGCGGACGGGGAATGAGCAGTTCTTC
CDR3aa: CASSVVGQRTGNEQFF

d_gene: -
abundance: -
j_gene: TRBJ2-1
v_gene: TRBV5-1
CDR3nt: TGCGCCAGCAGCGGCCAGGGTGAGCAGTTCTTC
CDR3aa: CASSGQGEQFF

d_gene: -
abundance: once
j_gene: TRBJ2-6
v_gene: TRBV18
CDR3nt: TGTGCCAGCTCATCCCGACAGGCTGGGGCCAACGTCCTGACTTTC
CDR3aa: CASSSRQAGANVLTF

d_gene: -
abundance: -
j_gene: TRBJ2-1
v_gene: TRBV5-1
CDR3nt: TGCGCCAGCAGCTTGGTACAGGCGTTGAGCTCCTACAATGAGCAGTTCTTC
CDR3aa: CASSLVQALSSYNEQFF

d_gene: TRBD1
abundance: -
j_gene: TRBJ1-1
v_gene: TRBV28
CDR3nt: TGTGCCAGCTCTACTTATTTAACAGGGGGCACTGAAGCTTTCTTT
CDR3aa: CASSTYLTGGTEAFF

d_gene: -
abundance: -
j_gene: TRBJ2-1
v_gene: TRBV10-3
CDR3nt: TGTGCCATCAGTGAGTCTTCTAGCGTAGCACGGTACAATGAGCAGTTCTTC
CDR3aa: CAISESSSVARYNEQFF

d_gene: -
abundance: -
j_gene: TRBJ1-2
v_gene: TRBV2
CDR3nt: TGTGCCAGCAGTGAAGCGTGGGCAGTCTATGGCTACACCTTC
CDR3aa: CASSEAWAVYGYTF

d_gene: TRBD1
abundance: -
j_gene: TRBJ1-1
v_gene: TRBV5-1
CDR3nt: TGCGCCAGCAGGGTACAGGGGGCGGGAAACACTGAAGCTTTCTTT
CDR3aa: CASRVQGAGNTEAFF

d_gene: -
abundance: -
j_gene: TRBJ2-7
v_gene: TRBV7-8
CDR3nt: TGTGCCAGCAGCTTAGATGCGACTAGCTACGAGCAGTACTTC
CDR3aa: CASSLDATSYEQYF

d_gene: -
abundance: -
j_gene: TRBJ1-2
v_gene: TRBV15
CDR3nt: TGTGCCACCAGCAGAGATAGGTATCCCCCCCGAGGGGAGGATGGCTACACCTTC
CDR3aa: CATSRDRYPPRGEDGYTF

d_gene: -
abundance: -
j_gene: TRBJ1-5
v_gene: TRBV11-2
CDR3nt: TGTGCCAGCAGCGTGGACTGGAATCAGCCCCAGCATTTT
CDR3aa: CASSVDWNQPQHF